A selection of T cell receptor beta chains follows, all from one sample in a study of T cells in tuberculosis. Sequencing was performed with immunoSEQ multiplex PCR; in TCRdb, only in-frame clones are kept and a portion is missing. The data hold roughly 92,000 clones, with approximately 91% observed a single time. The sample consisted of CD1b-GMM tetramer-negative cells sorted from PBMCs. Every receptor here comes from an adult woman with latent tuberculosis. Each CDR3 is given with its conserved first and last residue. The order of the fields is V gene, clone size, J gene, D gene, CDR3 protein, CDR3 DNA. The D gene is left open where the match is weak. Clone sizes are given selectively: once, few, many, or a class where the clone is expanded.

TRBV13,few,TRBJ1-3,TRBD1,CASSRGRKTGNTIYF,TGTGCCAGCAGCAGGGGGCGGAAGACTGGAAACACCATATATTTT
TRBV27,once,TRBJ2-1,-,CASCLAGQDEQFF,TGTGCCAGCTGTCTAGCAGGTCAGGATGAGCAGTTCTTC
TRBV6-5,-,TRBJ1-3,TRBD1,CASSMTGGSGNTIYF,TGTGCCAGCAGCATGACAGGGGGCTCTGGAAACACCATATATTTT
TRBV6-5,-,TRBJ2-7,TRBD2,CASRTSGGSSYEQYF,TGTGCCAGCAGAACTAGCGGGGGGAGCTCCTACGAGCAGTACTTC
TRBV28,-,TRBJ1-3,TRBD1,CASSRKLQGGVNTIYF,TGTGCCAGCAGTCGAAAACTACAGGGGGGGGTAAACACCATATATTTT
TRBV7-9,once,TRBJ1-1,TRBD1,CASSGTGLERTEAFF,TGTGCCAGCAGCGGGACAGGGCTAGAACGGACTGAAGCTTTCTTT
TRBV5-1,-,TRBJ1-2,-,CASSLIQDRGYTF,TGCGCCAGCAGCTTAATTCAGGATCGCGGCTACACCTTC
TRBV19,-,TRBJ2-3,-,CASSIPRGSGDTQYF,TGTGCCAGTAGTATCCCTCGGGGTTCGGGAGATACGCAGTATTTT
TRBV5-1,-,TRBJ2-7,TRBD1,CASSSGTGGTYEQYF,TGCGCCAGCAGCTCCGGGACAGGCGGTACCTACGAGCAGTACTTC
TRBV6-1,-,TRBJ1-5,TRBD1,CASSEIDREVPQHF,TGTGCCAGCAGTGAAATAGACAGGGAGGTGCCCCAGCATTTT
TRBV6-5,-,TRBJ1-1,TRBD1,CASSPPGQSNTEAFF,TGTGCCAGCAGCCCTCCGGGACAGTCGAACACTGAAGCTTTCTTT
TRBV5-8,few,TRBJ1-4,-,CASSLMARGEKLFF,TGTGCCAGCAGCTTGATGGCGAGAGGGGAAAAACTGTTTTTT
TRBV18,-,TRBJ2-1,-,CASSRLGLAEQFF,TGTGCCAGCTCACGCCTGGGACTGGCTGAGCAGTTCTTC
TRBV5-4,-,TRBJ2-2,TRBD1,CASSPETGVNTGELFF,TGTGCCAGCAGCCCAGAGACAGGGGTGAACACCGGGGAGCTGTTTTTT
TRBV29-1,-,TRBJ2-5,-,CSVERLVRETQYF,TGCAGCGTTGAGCGATTGGTCCGAGAGACCCAGTACTTC
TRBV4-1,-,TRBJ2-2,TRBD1,CASSQALQGVGAGELFF,TGCGCCAGCAGCCAAGCCCTCCAGGGGGTGGGAGCCGGGGAGCTGTTTTTT
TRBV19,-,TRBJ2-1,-,CASSNGGLIEGNEQFF,TGTGCCAGTAGTAACGGGGGTCTCATCGAAGGCAATGAGCAGTTCTTC
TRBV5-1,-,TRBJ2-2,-,CASSYSELNTGELFF,TGCGCCAGCAGCTATAGCGAATTGAACACCGGGGAGCTGTTTTTT
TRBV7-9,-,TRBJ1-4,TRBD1,CASSLFPGQGDEKLFF,TGTGCCAGCAGCTTGTTTCCGGGACAGGGCGATGAAAAACTGTTTTTT
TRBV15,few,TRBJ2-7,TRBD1,CATSRDLGTGVEQYF,TGTGCCACCAGCAGAGATTTGGGGACAGGGGTCGAGCAGTACTTC
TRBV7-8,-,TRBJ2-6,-,CASSSKGAGANVLTF,TGTGCCAGCAGCTCGAAGGGGGCTGGGGCCAACGTCCTGACTTTC
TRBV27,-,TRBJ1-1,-,CASSSGTEAFF,TGTGCCAGCAGTTCCGGCACTGAAGCTTTCTTT
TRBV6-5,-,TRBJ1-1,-,CASSLADRSEAFF,TGTGCCAGCAGCCTGGCCGACAGGTCTGAAGCTTTCTTT
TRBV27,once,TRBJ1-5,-,CASSLLGGADNQPQHF,TGTGCCAGCAGTCTCCTCGGGGGGGCAGACAATCAGCCCCAGCATTTT
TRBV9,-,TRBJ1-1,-,CASSATRKMNTEAFF,TGTGCCAGCAGCGCCACGCGAAAGATGAACACTGAAGCTTTCTTT
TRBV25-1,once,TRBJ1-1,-,CASSRRDTEAFF,TGTGCCAGCAGTCGGCGGGACACTGAAGCTTTCTTT
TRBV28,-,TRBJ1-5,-,CASSFPNQPQHF,TGTGCCAGCAGTTTCCCTAATCAGCCCCAGCATTTT
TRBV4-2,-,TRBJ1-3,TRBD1,CASSQEEQQGNPGNTIYF,TGTGCCAGCAGCCAAGAAGAACAACAGGGGAACCCTGGAAACACCATATATTTT
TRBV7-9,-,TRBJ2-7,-,CASSLYAGTYEQYF,TGTGCCAGCAGCTTGTATGCGGGGACCTACGAGCAGTACTTC
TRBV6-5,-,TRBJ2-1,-,CASRDNYNEQFF,TGTGCCAGCCGGGACAACTACAATGAGCAGTTCTTC
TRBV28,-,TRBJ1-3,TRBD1,CASSLTGTGDSGNTIYF,TGTGCCAGCAGTTTGACCGGGACAGGCGACTCTGGAAACACCATATATTTT
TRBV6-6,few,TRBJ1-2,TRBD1,CASRDRVHGYTF,TGTGCCAGCAGGGACAGGGTCCATGGCTACACCTTC
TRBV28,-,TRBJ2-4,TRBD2,CASSLGGSKNIQYF,TGTGCCAGCAGTTTGGGGGGGTCCAAAAACATTCAGTACTTC
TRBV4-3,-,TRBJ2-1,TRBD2,CASSDRLAGGPGGEFF,TGCGCCAGCAGCGATAGACTAGCGGGGGGGCCTGGGGGTGAGTTCTTC
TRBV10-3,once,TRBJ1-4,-,CAISDARVNDEKLFF,TGTGCCATCAGTGATGCCAGGGTGAACGATGAAAAACTGTTTTTT
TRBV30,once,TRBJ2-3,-,CAWSVSHTDTQYF,TGTGCCTGGAGTGTATCCCACACAGATACGCAGTATTTT
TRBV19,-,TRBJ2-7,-,CASSERTHYEQYF,TGTGCCAGTTCGGAGCGGACTCACTACGAGCAGTACTTC
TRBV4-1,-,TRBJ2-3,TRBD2,CASSQGLAFTDTQYF,TGCGCCAGCAGCCAAGGACTAGCGTTCACAGATACGCAGTATTTT
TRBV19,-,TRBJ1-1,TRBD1,CASSRHRGHQVNPEAFF,TGTGCCAGTAGTCGTCACAGGGGGCATCAAGTGAACCCTGAAGCTTTCTTT
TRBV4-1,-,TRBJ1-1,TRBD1,CASSPLGQGNTEAFF,TGCGCCAGCAGCCCCCTGGGACAGGGGAACACTGAAGCTTTCTTT
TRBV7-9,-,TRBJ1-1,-,CASSLGRNTEAFF,TGTGCCAGCAGCTTAGGCAGGAACACTGAAGCTTTCTTT
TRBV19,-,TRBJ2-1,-,CASSPSSRGNEQFF,TGTGCCAGTAGTCCATCATCCCGGGGGAATGAGCAGTTCTTC
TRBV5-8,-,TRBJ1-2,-,CASSSRQGYGYTF,TGTGCCAGCAGCTCCCGACAAGGCTATGGCTACACCTTC
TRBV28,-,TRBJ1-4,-,CASTPGGRNEKLFF,TGTGCCAGCACCCCGGGGGGTCGGAATGAAAAACTGTTTTTT
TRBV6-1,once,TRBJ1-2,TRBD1,CASSTSHRDREGYTF,TGTGCCAGCAGTACTAGTCACCGGGACAGGGAAGGCTACACCTTC
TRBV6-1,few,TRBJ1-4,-,CASSSGGRGGEKLFF,TGTGCCAGCAGTTCCGGGGGAAGGGGAGGTGAAAAACTGTTTTTT
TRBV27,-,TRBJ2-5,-,CASSPIGHSDQETQYF,TGTGCCAGCAGTCCGATCGGTCATAGTGATCAAGAGACCCAGTACTTC
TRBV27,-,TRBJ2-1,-,CASIRQAGAYNEQFF,TGTGCCAGCATAAGACAGGCCGGCGCCTACAATGAGCAGTTCTTC
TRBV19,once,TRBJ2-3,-,CASRRESTDTQYF,TGTGCCAGTAGGAGAGAGAGCACAGATACGCAGTATTTT
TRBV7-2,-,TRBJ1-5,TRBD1,CASSSGTGGSQPQHF,TGTGCCAGCAGCTCCGGGACAGGGGGTAGTCAGCCCCAGCATTTT
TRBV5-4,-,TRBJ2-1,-,CASSEKISYNEQFF,TGTGCCAGCAGTGAGAAGATTTCCTACAATGAGCAGTTCTTC
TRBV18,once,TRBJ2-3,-,CASSPPGDTQYF,TGTGCCAGCTCACCCCCGGGGGATACGCAGTATTTT
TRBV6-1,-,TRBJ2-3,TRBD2,CASSAPPGLAGTDTQYF,TGTGCCAGCAGTGCCCCCCCGGGACTAGCGGGGACTGATACGCAGTATTTT
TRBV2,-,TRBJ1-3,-,CASRENTGSLSGNTIYF,TGTGCCAGCAGGGAAAACACAGGTTCTCTCTCTGGAAACACCATATATTTT